This TCR beta chain appears in the sequencing data of a study of blood T cell repertoires in COVID-19 (dated by TCRdb to the early 2020s). About the full investigation: Collaborator samples came from the United States, Italy and Spain and covered acute and convalescent phases of COVID-19. Sample metadata almost always included a de-identified subject ID, COVID-19 status, age in years and sex. Samples came from the ongoing ImmuneRACE study (first 160 participants) plus 1,254 subjects from 6 global collaborators. The repertoires were released in a freely available public database meant as a resource for research on the immune response to SARS-CoV-2. The dataset comprised deeply sampled blood TCRbeta repertoires from subjects exposed to, actively infected with, or recovered from COVID-19. HLA class I and class II types, where available, came from metadata supplied by the sample provider rather than from assay-based typing. The prospective study material was composed of cDNA or gDNA derived from T cells, B-cell-depleted T cells, or PBMCs. General study outcomes and caveats: How much clinical and demographic metadata was included differed by source and by participant, and the metadata was provided uncurated.

TCRbeta CDR3 regions were amplified from genomic DNA by means of the immunoSEQ Assay, a bias-controlled multiplex PCR. Per the original workflow: The number of nucleated cells in each sample was estimated by amplification of reference gene primers within the assay. Sequence reads were collapsed and filtered to measure the absolute abundance of every unique TCRbeta CDR3 rearrangement. For each sample, productive Simpson clonality was calculated as the square root of Simpson's diversity index over productive rearrangements. As stored in TCRdb, this immuneACCESS dataset retains in-frame rearrangements with V and J assigned. A fraction of the clones does not appear; measured against another copy, unresolved V genes explain less than half of the discrepancy, and the remainder lacks a known reason. V and J calls and clone size are those listed in that table; D and trimming were worked out from the DNA. The sample profile shows under 500,000 clones; approximately 90% of them were found once. Around 4.4% of the sample belongs to the ten largest clones.

This clone was seen once. What this receptor recognizes is not known. It has no much larger one-base neighbor in the sample; base qualities were not kept. Each collaborating institution followed its own protocols to collect whole blood in K2EDTA tubes. Collaborator samples were shipped for TCRbeta analysis as frozen whole blood, isolated PBMCs, or DNA extracted from either sample type. According to the germline V gene, CDR1 reads MGHRA and CDR2 reads YSYEKL. V is pared back by 0 bases and J by 3 bases, with 16 bases lying between the germline termini. From the cysteine up to the phenylalanine, the CDR3 has a length of 17 residues. Kept here is only the CDR3 DNA, which spans 51 bases and is read in frame from base 1.

The chain was built from TRBV4-1 and TRBJ2-3, with TRBD2 as a weak D call on 5 bases. The specimen sequenced was peripheral blood. This sequence originates from a woman aged 25 to 39 with acute or convalescent COVID-19. At the DNA level, the sequence is TGCGCCAGCAGCCAAGATACCATCATACTAGATACAGATACGCAGTATTTT. It encodes CASSQDTIILDTDTQYF.